This TCR beta chain derives from a study of OX40 agonist ivuxolimab in advanced cancers. Study-wide context: Three patients, one with hepatocellular carcinoma and two with cutaneous melanoma, responded partially.

Germline lookup yields CDR1 SGDLS and CDR2 YYNGEE. This CDR3 region has 15 residues. V shed 5 bases, J shed 7 bases, and the junction held 7 bases outside the gene matches. Produced via immunoSEQ multiplex PCR; TCRdb's table is partial and in-frame only. Seen here are tens of thousands of clones, roughly 94% observed once, and the top ten hold over 9%. The receptor comes from an adult with an advanced solid tumor such as melanoma, head and neck, liver or kidney cancer. V usage is TRBV9 and J usage is TRBJ2-1; 12 nucleotides agree with TRBD2. The sample in question was CD4+ or CD8+ T cells sorted from blood, obtained in a trial of the OX40 agonist ivuxolimab. CDR3 in amino acids: CASSPSGGAVNEQFF. CDR3 coding DNA: TGTGCCAGCAGTCCTAGCGGGGGGGCTGTGAATGAGCAGTTCTTC.